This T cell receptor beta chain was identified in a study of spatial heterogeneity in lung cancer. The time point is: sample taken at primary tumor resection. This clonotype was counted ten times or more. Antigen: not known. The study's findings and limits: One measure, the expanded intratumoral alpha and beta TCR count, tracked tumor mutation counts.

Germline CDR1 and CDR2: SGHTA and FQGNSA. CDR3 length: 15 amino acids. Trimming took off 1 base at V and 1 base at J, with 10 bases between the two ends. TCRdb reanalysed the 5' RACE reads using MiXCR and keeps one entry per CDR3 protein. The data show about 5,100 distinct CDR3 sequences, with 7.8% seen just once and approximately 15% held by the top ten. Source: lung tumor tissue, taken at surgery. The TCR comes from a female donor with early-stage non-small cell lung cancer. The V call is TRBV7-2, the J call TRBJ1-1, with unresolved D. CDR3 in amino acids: CASSLDWFGNTEAFF. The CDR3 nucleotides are TGTGCCAGCAGCTTAGACTGGTTTGGGAACACTGAAGCTTTCTTT.